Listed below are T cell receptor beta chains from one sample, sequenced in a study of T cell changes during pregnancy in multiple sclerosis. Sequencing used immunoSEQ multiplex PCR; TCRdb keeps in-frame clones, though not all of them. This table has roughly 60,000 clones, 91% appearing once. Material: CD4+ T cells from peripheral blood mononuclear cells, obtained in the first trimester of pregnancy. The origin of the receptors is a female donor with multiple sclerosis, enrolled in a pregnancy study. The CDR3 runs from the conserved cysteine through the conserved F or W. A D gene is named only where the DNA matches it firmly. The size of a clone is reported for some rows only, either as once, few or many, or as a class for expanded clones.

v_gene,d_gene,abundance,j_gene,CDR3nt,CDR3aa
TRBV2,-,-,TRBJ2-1,TGTGCCAGCACCTATCTGTCCTACAATGAGCAGTTCTTC,CASTYLSYNEQFF
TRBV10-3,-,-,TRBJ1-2,TGTGCCATCAGTGAGCTCGGTAACTATGGCTACACCTTC,CAISELGNYGYTF
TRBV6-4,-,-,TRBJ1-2,TGTGCCAGCAGTGACTCGGTAAGGGGCGGATATGGCTACACCTTC,CASSDSVRGGYGYTF
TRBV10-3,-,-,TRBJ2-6,TGTGCCATCAGTGAGGCGCACTCTGGGGCCAACGTCCTGACTTTC,CAISEAHSGANVLTF
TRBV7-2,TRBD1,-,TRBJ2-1,TGTGCCAGCAGCCCTTCAGGGGGATGGGACAATGAGCAGTTCTTC,CASSPSGGWDNEQFF
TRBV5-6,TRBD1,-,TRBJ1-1,TGTGCCAGCAGCTGGACCGGGACAGGTTTCGGCGCTTTCTTT,CASSWTGTGFGAFF
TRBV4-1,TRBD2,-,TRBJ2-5,TGCGCCAGCAGCCAAGGATTAGCGGGGATGGGAGAGACCCAGTACTTC,CASSQGLAGMGETQYF
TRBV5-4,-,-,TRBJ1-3,TGTGCCAGCAGCGCGCGGGCGGAGGGAAACACCATATATTTT,CASSARAEGNTIYF
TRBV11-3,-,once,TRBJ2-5,TGTGCCAGCAGCGAACCGGGCCCAGGGAGGGAGACCCAGTACTTC,CASSEPGPGRETQYF
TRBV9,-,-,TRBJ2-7,TGTGCCAGCAGCGTAGATCGCGCGGAATCCTACGAGCAGTACTTC,CASSVDRAESYEQYF
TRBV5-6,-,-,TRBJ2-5,TGTGCCAGCAGCCCGAGTCGCCCCTACGGAGAGACCCAGTACTTC,CASSPSRPYGETQYF
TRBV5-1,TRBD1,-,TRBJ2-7,TGCGCCAGCAGCCGGACAGGACTTTACGAGCAGTACTTC,CASSRTGLYEQYF
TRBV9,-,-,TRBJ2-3,TGTGCCAGCAGCCCCCATTTGGACTCACCTTATACGCAGTATTTT,CASSPHLDSPYTQYF
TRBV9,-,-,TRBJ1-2,TGTGCCAGCAGCGTAGCTCAGGGTGGCTACACCTTC,CASSVAQGGYTF
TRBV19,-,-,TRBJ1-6,TGTGCCAGTTTGGGAAGGGACACTTATAATTCACCCCTCCACTTT,CASLGRDTYNSPLHF
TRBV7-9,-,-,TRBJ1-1,TGTGCCAGCAGCTTATATTCAGGTTCCATGAACACTGAAGCTTTCTTT,CASSLYSGSMNTEAFF
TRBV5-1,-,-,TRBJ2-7,TGCGCCAGCAGCTTGGGTCGCCAGGGGGGATCCTACGAGCAGTACTTC,CASSLGRQGGSYEQYF
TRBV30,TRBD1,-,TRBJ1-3,TGTGCCAGCGCACAGGGGTTGTCTGGAAACACCATATATTTT,CASAQGLSGNTIYF
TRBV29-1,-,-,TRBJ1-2,TGCAGCCCCGTAGGACTACATAACTATGGCTACACCTTC,CSPVGLHNYGYTF
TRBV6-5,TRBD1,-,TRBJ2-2,TGTGCCAGCAGCCACAACAGGGGGCCCGGGGAGCTGTTTTTT,CASSHNRGPGELFF
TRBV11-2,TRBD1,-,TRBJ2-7,TGTGCCAGCAGCTTAACAGGGGGCGTAGCCTACGAGCAGTACTTC,CASSLTGGVAYEQYF
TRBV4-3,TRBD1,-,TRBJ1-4,TGCGCCAGCAGCCAAGGCACAGGGGGCGCGTTGAATGAAAAACTGTTTTTT,CASSQGTGGALNEKLFF
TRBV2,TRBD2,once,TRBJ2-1,TGTGCCAGCGCGGGGGGCTACCCCGGCGGTGAGCAGTTCTTC,CASAGGYPGGEQFF
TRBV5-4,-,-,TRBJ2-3,TGTGCCGGATCACGGCAGGTCACAGATACGCAGTATTTT,CAGSRQVTDTQYF
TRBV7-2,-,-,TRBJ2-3,TGTGCCAGCAACAACAGGGTCTCATCGCAGTATTTT,CASNNRVSSQYF
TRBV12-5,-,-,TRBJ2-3,TGTGCTAGTGGCTCACTACCATATACGCAGTATTTT,CASGSLPYTQYF
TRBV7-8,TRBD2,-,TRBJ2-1,TGTGCCAGCACCGGAGGCGGGACTAGCGGGTCCTACAATGAGCAGTTCTTC,CASTGGGTSGSYNEQFF
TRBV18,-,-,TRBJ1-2,TGTGCCAGCTCACCCCGGGAATATGGCTACACCTTC,CASSPREYGYTF
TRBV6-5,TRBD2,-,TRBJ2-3,TGTGCCAGCAGTGTTAGCGGGGGGGTTTCAGATACGCAGTATTTT,CASSVSGGVSDTQYF
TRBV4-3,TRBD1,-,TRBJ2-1,TGCGCCAGCAGCTGGGGACAGGTCCCCTACAATGAGCAGTTCTTC,CASSWGQVPYNEQFF
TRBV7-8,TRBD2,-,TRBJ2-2,TGTGCCAGCAGCTTAGGGGTTAGCGGGGTTTCTGCCGGGGAGCTGTTTTTT,CASSLGVSGVSAGELFF
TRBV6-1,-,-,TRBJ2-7,TGTGCCAGCAGAGGACTACTTGCTGGGGAGCAGTACTTC,CASRGLLAGEQYF
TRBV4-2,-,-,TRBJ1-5,TGTGCCAGCAGCCCCCGCAGGGAAGGTCAGCCCCAGCATTTT,CASSPRREGQPQHF
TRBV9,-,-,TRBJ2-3,TGTGCCAGCAGCCCAGGGGGGTCTACAGATACGCAGTATTTT,CASSPGGSTDTQYF
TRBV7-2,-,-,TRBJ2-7,TGTGCCAGCAGCTTGTCCCGCGGTGTTAGGGAGCAGTACTTC,CASSLSRGVREQYF
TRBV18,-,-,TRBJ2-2,TGTGCCAGCTCACAGGACACCACCGGGGAGCTGTTTTTT,CASSQDTTGELFF
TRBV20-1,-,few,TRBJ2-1,TGCAGTGCCACTGGGGGGTATGAGCAGTTCTTC,CSATGGYEQFF
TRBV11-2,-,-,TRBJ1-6,TGTGCCAGCAGCCTCCGGCACGGGAACTATAATTCACCCCTCCACTTT,CASSLRHGNYNSPLHF
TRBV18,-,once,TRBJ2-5,TGTGCCAGCTCACCACCGCGACTAGAAGTTTCAGAGACCCAGTACTTC,CASSPPRLEVSETQYF
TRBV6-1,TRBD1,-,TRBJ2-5,TGTGCCAGCAGTGAAACAATAGGGCAGGGGGAAAAGACCCAGTACTTC,CASSETIGQGEKTQYF
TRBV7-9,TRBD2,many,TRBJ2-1,TGTGCCAGCAGCGGCTCTAGCGGGACCTCCGGTGAGCAGTTCTTC,CASSGSSGTSGEQFF
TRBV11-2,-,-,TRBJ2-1,TGTGCCAGCAGCCGCTCAAACGGCCTGGGGGCCAATGAGCAGTTCTTC,CASSRSNGLGANEQFF
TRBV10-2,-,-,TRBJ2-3,TGCGCCAGCAGTGTAGCTGATACGCAGTATTTT,CASSVADTQYF
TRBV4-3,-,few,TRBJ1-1,TGCGCCAGCAGCAATCCCCCTACGAACGGCGGAGCTTTCTTT,CASSNPPTNGGAFF
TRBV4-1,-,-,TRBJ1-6,TGCGCCAGCAGCCAAGATCGGGGTGAACCGAATAATTCACCCCTCCACTTT,CASSQDRGEPNNSPLHF
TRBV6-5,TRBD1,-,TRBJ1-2,TGTGCCAGCAGTCTCCGACAGGGTCTCGATGGCTACACCTTC,CASSLRQGLDGYTF
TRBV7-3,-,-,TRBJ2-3,TGTGCCAGCAGCTTACCCGGGGGCACAGATACGCAGTATTTT,CASSLPGGTDTQYF
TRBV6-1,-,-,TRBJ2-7,TGTGCCAGCAGTCCGTTTCGTTCCGAGCAGTACTTC,CASSPFRSEQYF
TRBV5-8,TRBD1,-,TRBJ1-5,TGTGCCAGCAGGACCATCGGACAGGGAAGTGTGCAGCCCCAGCATTTT,CASRTIGQGSVQPQHF
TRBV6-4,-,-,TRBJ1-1,TGTGCCAGCAGTGTGGAGAAGAACACTGAAGCTTTCTTT,CASSVEKNTEAFF
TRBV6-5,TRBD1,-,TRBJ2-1,TGTGCCAGCAGCTCCCGAGACAGGGTCCACAATGAGCAGTTCTTC,CASSSRDRVHNEQFF
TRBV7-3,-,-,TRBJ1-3,TGTGCCAGCAGCTTAACGGGGGCCTCTGGAAACACCATATATTTT,CASSLTGASGNTIYF
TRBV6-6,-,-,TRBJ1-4,TGTGCCAGCAGCCTAGGGGCTCTGACTAATGAAAAACTGTTTTTT,CASSLGALTNEKLFF